Below are 28 T cell receptor beta chains sequenced from a single sample in a study of identical twins. MiXCR was run by TCRdb on the 5' RACE reads, yielding one entry per CDR3 protein. Seen here are about 490,000 distinct CDR3 sequences, over 12% observed once, and the top ten hold around 0.48%. These data are also associated with another study on yellow fever vaccine responses in identical twins.

The sequenced material came from CD4+ T cells sorted from blood. The receptors derive from a woman aged 18-29 years in good health.

This clonotype was seen a few times. The V and J genes are TRBV9 and TRBJ2-2; D is possibly TRBD1 (6 bases). The CDR3 spans 16 residues. V was cut by 4 bases and J by 10 bases, with 23 bases left in between. Germline V lookup: CDR1 SGDLS, CDR2 YYNGEE. The CDR3 DNA sequence: TGTGCCAGCAGCACGAACCGGGACAAATATTCCGAGGAGCTGTTTTTT. Translated, it gives CASSTNRDKYSEELFF.

This clonotype has ten or more counts. This chain links TRBV7-9 with TRBJ2-7; D is unclear. Germline CDR1 reads SEHNR; CDR2 reads FQNEAQ (reference sequence). The V gene lost 0 bases and the J gene lost 3 bases, with 6 bases spanning the gap. This CDR3 comprises 13 residues. For the CDR3, the DNA is TGTGCCAGCAGCTTAGCCCCAGGCTACGAGCAGTACGTC. It encodes CASSLAPGYEQYV.

A few counts support this clonotype. This sequence joins TRBV15 and TRBJ1-2; TRBD1 matches 8 bases. Per germline, CDR1 LNHNV and CDR2 YYDKDF (reference sequence). The CDR3 consists of 16 residues. V lost 4 bases to trimming and J lost 1 base; unmatched junction nucleotides: 8. In nucleotides, the CDR3 is TGTGCCACCAGCACCTTCGGACAGGGAAGTAACTATGGCTACACCTTC. Residues: CATSTFGQGSNYGYTF.

This clonotype appeared a few times. V is TRBV27 and J is TRBJ1-4; perhaps TRBD1 as D (6 bases). Deletions cut 6 bases from V and 8 bases from J, with 10 bases between. This CDR3 region has 12 residues. Germline CDR1 MNHEY, CDR2 SMNVEV (reference sequence). The CDR3: CASRRGGEKLFF. Written as DNA, the CDR3 is TGTGCCAGCAGACGGGGGGGCGAAAAACTGTTTTTT.

This clonotype was detected a few times. This chain connects TRBV20-1 to TRBJ2-1; 9 nucleotides line up with TRBD2. The CDR3 loop spans 15 amino acids. Trimming at V came to 5 bases and at J to 5 bases, leaving 10 bases not matched to a gene. The germline CDR1 and CDR2 sequences are DFQATT and SNEGSKA (reference sequence). The CDR3 bases are TGCAGTGCTGTAACCGGGACTAGCACTAACAATGAGCAGTTCTTC. Amino acids: CSAVTGTSTNNEQFF.

CDR3 DNA sequence: TGCAGTGTGGCCCAGTACACAGATACGCAGTATTTT. Translating gives CSVAQYTDTQYF. The genes are TRBV20-1 and TRBJ2-3; D is undetermined. The CDR3 runs 12 residues. V lost 7 bases, J lost 2 bases, and 10 bases lay in between. The germline V gene has CDR1 DFQATT and CDR2 SNEGSKA (reference sequence).

This clonotype was counted at least ten times. DNA of the CDR3: TGTGCCAGCAGCTTAGTGTCGTGGGATGAGACCCAGTACTTC. It translates to CASSLVSWDETQYF. V usage is TRBV7-6 and J usage is TRBJ2-5; D gene unclear. Germline CDR1 SGHVS, CDR2 FNYEAQ. There are 14 residues in the CDR3. With 1 base removed from V and 5 bases from J, the gap between germline ends came to 11 bases.

V is TRBV6-1 and J is TRBJ2-7, with 14 bases identical to TRBD2. J lost 5 bases, V lost 4 bases, and 4 bases had no gene match. In germline, CDR1 is MNHNS, CDR2 SASEGT. The CDR3 sequence is 15 residues long. The CDR3 DNA is TGTGCCAGCAGTGTCCGACTAGCGGGAGGGAACGAGCAGTACTTC. Translated: CASSVRLAGGNEQYF.

This clonotype has only a few counts. The chain combines TRBV6-5 with TRBJ2-2, with D unclear. This CDR3 has 14 residues. The V end was cut by 4 bases, the J end by 1 base, with 7 bases between. The V gene's germline CDR1 is MNHEY and CDR2 SVGAGI. The CDR3 sequence is CASSSPLNTGELFF. CDR3 nucleotide sequence: TGTGCCAGCAGTTCACCATTGAACACCGGGGAGCTGTTTTTT.

The V and J genes are TRBV7-3 and TRBJ2-5; D not resolved. The germline gives CDR1 SGHTA, CDR2 FQGTGA. The V gene lost 5 bases and the J gene lost 4 bases, with 20 bases spanning the gap. This CDR3 comprises 16 residues. The CDR3: CASSPTPDVMAETQYF. CDR3 coding DNA: TGTGCCAGCAGCCCCACCCCCGACGTAATGGCAGAGACCCAGTACTTC.

This clonotype showed up just a few times. V gene TRBV20-1 combines with J gene TRBJ1-1; 7 bases fit TRBD1. The V gene end was trimmed by 5 bases and the J gene end by 3 bases; junction bases not matched to a gene: 3. The CDR3 loop spans 12 amino acids. From germline, CDR1 is DFQATT and CDR2 SNEGSKA (reference sequence). In DNA form, the CDR3 reads TGCAGTGCTGGAGGGGGCTACACTGAAGCTTTCTTT. Translated: CSAGGGYTEAFF.

This clonotype has a count of ten or more. This chain joins TRBV5-1 and TRBJ1-6; no clear D gene. From germline, CDR1 is SGHRS and CDR2 YFSETQ. This CDR3 spans 16 amino acids. V shed 0 bases and J shed 8 bases, with 15 bases lying between them. The CDR3: CASSLAAGVRDSPLHF. CDR3 DNA: TGCGCCAGCAGCTTGGCCGCGGGTGTTCGGGATTCACCCCTCCACTTT.

The rearrangement links TRBV20-1 to TRBJ2-7; the match to TRBD2 covers 10 bases. The junction had 6 bases not matched to a gene; V was cut back by 5 bases and J by 5 bases. Germline lookup yields CDR1 DFQATT and CDR2 SNEGSKA (reference sequence). The CDR3 spans 13 residues. This CDR3 reads CSAVLAGVNEQYF. CDR3 DNA: TGCAGTGCTGTTCTAGCGGGAGTTAACGAGCAGTACTTC.

The chain couples TRBV13 to TRBJ2-1; the D gene is possibly TRBD2 (6 bases). Germline CDR1 and CDR2: PRHDT and FYEKMQ (reference sequence). This CDR3 has 15 amino acids. The V end lost 3 bases, the J end lost 8 bases, and 17 bases lay between the germline ends. Here the CDR3 reads CASSFAGSTIDEQFF. The CDR3 DNA reads TGTGCCAGCAGCTTTGCCGGGAGCACGATTGATGAGCAGTTCTTC.

The sample holds a few counts of this clonotype. The chain links TRBV4-1 to TRBJ1-2, with 9 bases identical to TRBD1. The length of the CDR3 is 14 residues. V dropped 4 bases and J dropped 5; count of bases not matched to a gene: 5. Germline V CDR1 and CDR2: MGHRA, YSYEKL. CDR3 loop: CASSPPGQGYGYTF. The CDR3 region has the DNA TGCGCCAGCAGCCCTCCGGGACAGGGATATGGCTACACCTTC.

The chain couples TRBV3-1 to TRBJ1-1; weak D call: TRBD1 (6 bases). CDR3 size: 13 residues. V dropped 3 bases and J dropped 4 bases, with 9 bases sitting between them. Germline CDR1 and CDR2: LGHDT and YNNKEL (reference sequence). The CDR3 region has the DNA TGTGCCAGCAGCCACGGGGGGGCCACTGAAGCTTTCTTT. Amino acid sequence: CASSHGGATEAFF.

V usage is TRBV7-2 and J usage is TRBJ2-1; D perhaps matches TRBD1 (6 bases). V was trimmed by 5 bases and J by 7 bases, leaving 21 bases between them. Germline V lookup: CDR1 SGHTA, CDR2 FQGNSA. The CDR3 totals 16 residues. CDR3 amino acids: CASSRKQGPGMNEQFF. The CDR3, as DNA: TGTGCCAGCAGCCGTAAACAGGGCCCGGGGATGAATGAGCAGTTCTTC.

The V and J genes are TRBV15 and TRBJ2-2; 10 nucleotides line up with TRBD2. This CDR3 has 17 residues. V lost 0 bases and J lost 5; bases outside the gene matches: 6. CDR1 is LNHNV and CDR2 is YYDKDF in the germline V gene (reference sequence). The CDR3 bases are TGTGCCACCAGCAGAGATCCGCTAGCGGGAGTTACCGGGGAGCTGTTTTTT. Translating gives CATSRDPLAGVTGELFF.

This clonotype was found many times. The genes are TRBV9 and TRBJ2-3; the D is unclear. Germline-derived CDR1 and CDR2 are SGDLS and YYNGEE. This CDR3 region has 15 residues. V was pared by 0 bases and J by 1 base, with 9 bases between. This CDR3 reads CASSVVDRRTDTQYF. Here the CDR3 DNA reads TGTGCCAGCAGCGTAGTCGACCGACGCACAGATACGCAGTATTTT.

The chain employs TRBV7-2 and TRBJ2-1, with 7 bases identical to TRBD2. Trimming cost V 3 bases and J 5 bases; bases outside gene matches: 4. Germline V gene data show CDR1 as SGHTA and CDR2 as FQGNSA. The CDR3 extends over 14 amino acids. Here the CDR3 reads CASSFAGEHNEQFF. In nucleotides, the CDR3 is TGTGCCAGCAGCTTCGCGGGAGAGCACAATGAGCAGTTCTTC.

This sequence joins TRBV29-1 and TRBJ1-2, with a possible D match to TRBD1 (6 bases). CDR3 length: 13 amino acids. CDR1 and CDR2 from the germline V gene are SQVTM and ANQGSEA. Between the trimmed V and J ends, which lost 4 bases and 2 bases, there was a span of 11 bases. DNA of the CDR3: TGCAGCGTTGCCCTCGGGACAAACTATGGCTACACCTTC. Protein sequence: CSVALGTNYGYTF.

The chain joins TRBV10-2 to TRBJ1-2, with a possible D match to TRBD1 (5 bases). The CDR3 is made up of 15 amino acids. CDR1 is WSHSY and CDR2 is SAAADI in the germline V gene. V lost 8 bases and J lost 6, with 22 bases in between. In DNA, the CDR3 is TGCGCCAGCGGGGCCCGAATAGGAGTAGTTGATGGCTACACCTTC. Protein: CASGARIGVVDGYTF.

V is TRBV2 and J is TRBJ2-2; no reliable D call. From germline, CDR1 is SNHLY and CDR2 FYNNEI. The CDR3 totals 15 residues. The V end lost 7 bases, the J end lost 6 bases, and 18 bases lay between the germline ends. CDR3 in DNA: TGTGCCAGCACCCCCCTGTCGTTAGGAGCCGGGGAGCTGTTTTTT. It yields the protein CASTPLSLGAGELFF. Filled out from reference TRBV2 and TRBJ2-2, the complete variable domain reads EPEVTQTPSHQVTQMGQEVILRCVPISNHLYFYWYRQILGQKVEFLVSFYNNEISEKSEIFDDQFSVERPDGSNFTLKIRSTKLEDSAMYFCASTPLSLGAGELFFGEGSRLTVL.

The rearrangement joins TRBV5-1 to TRBJ1-1, with D perhaps TRBD1 (6 bases). Germline V gene sequence: CDR1 SGHRS, CDR2 YFSETQ. Trimming cost V 5 bases and J 0 bases, with 20 bases left between them. This CDR3 region has 17 residues. In DNA form, the CDR3 reads TGCGCCAGCAGACCTCAGGGGACATACCTAGTGAACACTGAAGCTTTCTTT. The encoded protein is CASRPQGTYLVNTEAFF.

This clonotype was counted a few times. The chain employs TRBV29-1 and TRBJ2-2; a possible D gene is TRBD2 (5 bases). Deletions cut 5 bases from V and 6 bases from J, with 13 bases between. The CDR3 has 13 residues. From germline, CDR1 is SQVTM and CDR2 ANQGSEA. Here the CDR3 DNA reads TGCAGCGTTTCCGAACTAGGCTCCGGGGAGCTGTTTTTT. Protein sequence: CSVSELGSGELFF.

The chain combines TRBV12-3 or TRBV12-4 with TRBJ2-3; no definite D call. V was trimmed by 3 bases and J by 7 bases, leaving 11 bases between them. The CDR3 length is 13 residues. CDR3 sequence (DNA): TGTGCCAGCAGTTTCGCGGATTCCCATACGCAGTATTTT. Protein: CASSFADSHTQYF.

The sample holds a few counts of this clonotype. One end of the junction is discordant with germline, which a read error may explain. J is TRBJ2-7 and V is TRBV12-3 or TRBV12-4; no reliable D call. The CDR3 is 11 residues long. CDR3 sequence (DNA): TGTGCCAGCAGTTCGACACGACTTTTGAGCTTC. Translation gives CASSSTRLLSF.

In this sample, this clonotype turned up a few times. This chain links TRBV7-2 with TRBJ1-1; no definite D call. Per the germline V gene, CDR1 is SGHTA and CDR2 is FQGNSA. V was cut by 5 bases and J by 11 bases, with 18 bases left in between. The CDR3 consists of 13 residues. Here the CDR3 reads CASSPPVRLLAFF. CDR3 nucleotide sequence: TGTGCCAGCAGCCCCCCCGTAAGGCTCCTTGCTTTCTTT.